This entry describes one T cell receptor beta chain. These data belong to a study of technical replicates of blood from a handful of donors. Germline CDR1 reads MNHNS; CDR2 reads SASEGT. CDR3 size: 15 residues. Germline trimming cut 8 bases from V and 2 bases from J; bases unmatched to any gene: 8. TCRdb's copy holds only in-frame clones and misses some; the assay was immunoSEQ multiplex PCR. The table has 74,000 or so clones, 95% to 98% seen once. Sequencing input: T cells isolated from PBMCs. This TCR came from a human donor in good health. The V and J genes are TRBV6-1 and TRBJ1-3, with 8 bases that match TRBD1. The CDR3 here is CASATDRATGNTIYF. The CDR3 nucleotides read TGTGCCAGCGCTACGGACAGGGCTACTGGAAACACCATATATTTT.